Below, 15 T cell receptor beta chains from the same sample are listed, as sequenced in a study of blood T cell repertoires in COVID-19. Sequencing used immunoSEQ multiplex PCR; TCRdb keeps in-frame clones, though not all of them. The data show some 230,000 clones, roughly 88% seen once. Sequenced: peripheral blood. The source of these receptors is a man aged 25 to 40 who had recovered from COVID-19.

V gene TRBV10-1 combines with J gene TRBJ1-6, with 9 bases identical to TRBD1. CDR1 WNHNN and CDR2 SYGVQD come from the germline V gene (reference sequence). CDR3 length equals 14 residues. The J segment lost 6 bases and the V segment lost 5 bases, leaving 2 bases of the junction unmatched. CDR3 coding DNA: TGCGCCAGCAGTCCGGGACAGGGTAATTCACCCCTCCACTTT. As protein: CASSPGQGNSPLHF.

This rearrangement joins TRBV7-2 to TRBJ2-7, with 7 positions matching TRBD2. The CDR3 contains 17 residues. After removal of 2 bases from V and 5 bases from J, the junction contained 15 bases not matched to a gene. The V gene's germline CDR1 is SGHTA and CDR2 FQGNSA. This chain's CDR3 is CASSLTFDRQSGNEQYF. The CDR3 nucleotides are TGTGCCAGCAGCTTAACCTTTGATCGGCAGAGCGGGAACGAGCAGTACTTC. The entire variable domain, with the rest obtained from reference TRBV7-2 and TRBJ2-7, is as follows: GAGVSQSPSNKVTEKGKDVELRCDPISGHTALYWYRQSLGQGLEFLIYFQGNSAPDKSGLPSDRFSAERTGGSVSTLTIQRTQQEDSAVYLCASSLTFDRQSGNEQYFGPGTRLTVT.

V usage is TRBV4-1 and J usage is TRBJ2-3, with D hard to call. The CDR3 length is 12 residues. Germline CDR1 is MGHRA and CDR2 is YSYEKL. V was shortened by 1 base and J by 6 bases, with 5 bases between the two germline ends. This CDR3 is CASSQAADTQYF. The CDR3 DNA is TGCGCCAGCAGCCAAGCAGCGGATACGCAGTATTTT.

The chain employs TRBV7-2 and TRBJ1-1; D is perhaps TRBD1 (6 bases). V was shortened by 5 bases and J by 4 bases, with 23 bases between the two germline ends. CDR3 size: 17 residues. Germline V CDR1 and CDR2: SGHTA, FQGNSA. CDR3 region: CASSPDGGRRGSTEAFF. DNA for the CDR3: TGTGCCAGCAGCCCCGACGGGGGGAGGAGGGGGAGCACTGAAGCTTTCTTT. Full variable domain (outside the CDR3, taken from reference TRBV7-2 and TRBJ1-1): GAGVSQSPSNKVTEKGKDVELRCDPISGHTALYWYRQSLGQGLEFLIYFQGNSAPDKSGLPSDRFSAERTGGSVSTLTIQRTQQEDSAVYLCASSPDGGRRGSTEAFFGQGTRLTVV.

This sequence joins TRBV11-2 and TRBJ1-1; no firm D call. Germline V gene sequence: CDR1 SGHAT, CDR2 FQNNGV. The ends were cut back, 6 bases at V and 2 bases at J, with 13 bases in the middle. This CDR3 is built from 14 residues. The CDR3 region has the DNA TGTGCCAGCAGGGTTGCGCAGGTAAACACTGAAGCTTTCTTT. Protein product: CASRVAQVNTEAFF.

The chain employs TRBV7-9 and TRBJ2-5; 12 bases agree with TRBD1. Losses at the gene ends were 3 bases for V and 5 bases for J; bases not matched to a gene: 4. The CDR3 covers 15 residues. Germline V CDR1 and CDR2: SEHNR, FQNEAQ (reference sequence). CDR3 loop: CASSLVGQGAETQYF. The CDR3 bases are TGTGCCAGCAGCTTGGTGGGACAGGGGGCCGAGACCCAGTACTTC. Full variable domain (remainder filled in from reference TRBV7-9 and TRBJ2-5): DTGVSQNPRHKITKRGQNVTFRCDPISEHNRLYWYRQTLGQGPEFLTYFQNEAQLEKSRLLSDRFSAERPKGSFSTLEIQRTEQGDSAMYLCASSLVGQGAETQYFGPGTRLLVL.

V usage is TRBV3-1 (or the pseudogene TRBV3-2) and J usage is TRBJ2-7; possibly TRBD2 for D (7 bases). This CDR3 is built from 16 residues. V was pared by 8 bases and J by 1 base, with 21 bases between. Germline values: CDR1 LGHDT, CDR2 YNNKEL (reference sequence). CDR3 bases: TGTGCCAGCGTACAGGGAGGGGGGCCCCCGTCCTACGAGCAGTACTTC. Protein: CASVQGGGPPSYEQYF.

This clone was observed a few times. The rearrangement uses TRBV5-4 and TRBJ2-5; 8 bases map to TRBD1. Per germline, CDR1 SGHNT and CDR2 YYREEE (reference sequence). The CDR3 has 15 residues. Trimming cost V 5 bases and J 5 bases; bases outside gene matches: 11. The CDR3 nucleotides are TGTGCCAGCAGGGAACAGGGGGATAATGGGGAGACCCAGTACTTC. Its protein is CASREQGDNGETQYF.

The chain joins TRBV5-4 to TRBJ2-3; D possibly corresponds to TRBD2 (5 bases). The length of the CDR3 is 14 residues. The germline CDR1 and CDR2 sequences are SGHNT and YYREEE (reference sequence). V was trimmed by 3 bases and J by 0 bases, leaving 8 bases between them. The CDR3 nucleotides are TGTGCCAGCAGCTCGTGGACTAGCACAGATACGCAGTATTTT. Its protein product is CASSSWTSTDTQYF.

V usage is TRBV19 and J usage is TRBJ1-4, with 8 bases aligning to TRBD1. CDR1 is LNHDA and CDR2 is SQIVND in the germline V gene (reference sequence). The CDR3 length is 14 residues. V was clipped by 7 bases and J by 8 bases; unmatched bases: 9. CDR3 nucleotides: TGTGCCAGTACCCCAGACAGGGGCAAGGAAAAACTGTTTTTT. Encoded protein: CASTPDRGKEKLFF.

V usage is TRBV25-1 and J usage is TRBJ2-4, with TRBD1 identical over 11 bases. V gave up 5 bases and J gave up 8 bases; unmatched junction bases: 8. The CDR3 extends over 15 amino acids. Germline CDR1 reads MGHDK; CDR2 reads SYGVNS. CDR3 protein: CASSPLDRGLDIQYF. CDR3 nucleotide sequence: TGTGCCAGCAGTCCTCTGGACAGGGGGCTGGACATTCAGTACTTC.

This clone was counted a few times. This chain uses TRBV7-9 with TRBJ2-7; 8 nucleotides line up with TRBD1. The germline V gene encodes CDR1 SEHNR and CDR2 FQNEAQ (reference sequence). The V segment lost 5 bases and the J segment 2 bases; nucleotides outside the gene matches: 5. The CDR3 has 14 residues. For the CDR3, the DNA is TGTGCCAGCAGCACCCGGACAGGGCCCTACGAGCAGTACTTC. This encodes CASSTRTGPYEQYF.

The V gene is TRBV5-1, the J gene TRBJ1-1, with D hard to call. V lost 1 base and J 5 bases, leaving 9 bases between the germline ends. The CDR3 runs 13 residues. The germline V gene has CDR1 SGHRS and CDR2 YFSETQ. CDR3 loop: CASSLKGGTEAFF. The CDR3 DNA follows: TGCGCCAGCAGCTTGAAAGGAGGGACTGAAGCTTTCTTT. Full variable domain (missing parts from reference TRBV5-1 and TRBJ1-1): KAGVTQTPRYLIKTRGQQVTLSCSPISGHRSVSWYQQTPGQGLQFLFEYFSETQRNKGNFPGRFSGRQFSNSRSEMNVSTLELGDSALYLCASSLKGGTEAFFGQGTRLTVV.

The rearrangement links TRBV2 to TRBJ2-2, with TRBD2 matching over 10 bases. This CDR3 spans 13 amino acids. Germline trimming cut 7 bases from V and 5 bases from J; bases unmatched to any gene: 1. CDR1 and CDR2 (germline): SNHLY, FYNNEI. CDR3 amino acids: CASKRGGTGELFF. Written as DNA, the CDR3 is TGTGCCAGCAAGCGGGGGGGGACCGGGGAGCTGTTTTTT.

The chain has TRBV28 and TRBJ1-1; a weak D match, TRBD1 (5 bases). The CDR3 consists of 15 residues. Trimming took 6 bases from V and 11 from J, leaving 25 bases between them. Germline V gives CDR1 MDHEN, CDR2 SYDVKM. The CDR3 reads CASSPAYRSPMLAFF. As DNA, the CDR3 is TGTGCCAGCAGCCCAGCATACAGGTCCCCCATGTTGGCTTTCTTT.